The 23 T cell receptor beta chains below all came from one sample that was sequenced in a study of PD-1 blockade in classical Hodgkin lymphoma (dated by TCRdb to 2020 to 2021). Library preparation employed the immunoSEQ multiplex PCR assay. The source is immuneACCESS, and TCRdb retained only in-frame sequences with V and J called. Part of the clones is not carried over; for the studies checked, unresolved V genes explain less than half of this, and the remainder is unexplained. Recorded for this sample are 20,000 or so clones; 70% to 90% of them occurred a single time. Together, the top ten hold approximately 23% of the sample. This specimen's time point label, interpreted: cycle 4 day 1 (C4D1), after about 6 weeks of nivolumab. All trial patients had relapsed after autologous stem cell transplantation, with cohorts A, B and C differing in prior brentuximab vedotin exposure. This sample comprised peripheral blood mononuclear cells (PBMCs), obtained before the fourth cycle of nivolumab. These receptors were collected from a human donor with classical Hodgkin lymphoma.

The chain employs TRBV5-4 and TRBJ2-7; 10 bases match TRBD2. CDR1 and CDR2 (germline): SGHNT, YYREEE (reference sequence). The CDR3 totals 16 residues. Trimming took 5 bases from V and 5 from J; bases not matched to a gene: 13. The CDR3 is CASSFKSGRVGHEQYF. In nucleotides, the CDR3 is TGTGCCAGCAGTTTTAAGAGCGGGAGGGTAGGGCACGAGCAGTACTTC.

This clone is a singleton in its sample. This chain joins TRBV7-9 and TRBJ2-3, with no clear D. From germline, CDR1 is SEHNR and CDR2 FQNEAQ (reference sequence). Trimming took 4 bases from V and 0 from J, leaving 8 bases between them. The CDR3 extends over 14 amino acids. CDR3 nucleotide sequence: TGTGCCAGCAGCTCACGGACCAGCACAGATACGCAGTATTTT. It encodes CASSSRTSTDTQYF. Complete variable domain (other parts from reference TRBV7-9 and TRBJ2-3): DTGVSQNPRHKITKRGQNVTFRCDPISEHNRLYWYRQTLGQGPEFLTYFQNEAQLEKSRLLSDRFSAERPKGSFSTLEIQRTEQGDSAMYLCASSSRTSTDTQYFGPGTRLTVL.

This rearrangement joins TRBV19 to TRBJ1-2; no clear D. The CDR3 has 12 residues. Germline values: CDR1 LNHDA, CDR2 SQIVND (reference sequence). V gave up 5 bases and J gave up 2 bases, with 6 bases separating them. CDR3 DNA: TGTGCCAGTAGTCGGGTGAACTATGGCTACACCTTC. Translating it yields CASSRVNYGYTF. Complete variable domain (other parts from reference TRBV19 and TRBJ1-2): DGGITQSPKYLFRKEGQNVTLSCEQNLNHDAMYWYRQDPGQGLRLIYYSQIVNDFQKGDIAEGYSVSREKKESFPLTVTSAQKNPTAFYLCASSRVNYGYTFGSGTRLTVV.

The table lists this clone with a few counts. J is TRBJ1-2 and V is TRBV29-1; TRBD1 is a possible D gene (5 bases). V lost 2 bases and J lost 10, with 14 bases in between. The CDR3 has 12 residues. Germline V gene data show CDR1 as SQVTM and CDR2 as ANQGSEA. The CDR3 sequence is CSVEKLGVDYTF. The DNA for the CDR3 is TGCAGCGTTGAAAAATTGGGGGTTGACTACACCTTC. Combining the CDR3 with reference TRBV29-1 and TRBJ1-2 gives the whole variable domain SAVISQKPSRDICQRGTSLTIQCQVDSQVTMMFWYRQQPGQSLTLIATANQGSEATYESGFVIDKFPISRPNLTFSTLTVSNMSPEDSSIYLCSVEKLGVDYTFGSGTRLTVV.

The V and J genes are TRBV25-1 and TRBJ2-2; 9 bases agree with TRBD1. V shed 7 bases and J 4 bases; nucleotides not matched to a gene: 7. CDR1 is MGHDK and CDR2 is SYGVNS in the germline V gene. The CDR3 covers 15 residues. DNA of the CDR3: TGTGCCAGCACATGGGACAGGGACGGCACCGGGGAGCTGTTTTTT. This gives the protein CASTWDRDGTGELFF.

This sequence joins TRBV14 and TRBJ1-1; D uncertain. The V and J ends lost 1 base and 0 bases respectively, with 9 bases between them. The CDR3 length is 15 residues. Germline V gives CDR1 SGHDN, CDR2 FVKESK. In nucleotides, the CDR3 is TGTGCCAGCAGCCAAGGGAGGGAAATGAACACTGAAGCTTTCTTT. Translated, it gives CASSQGREMNTEAFF.

The rearrangement uses TRBV30 and TRBJ1-3; D unclear. With 0 bases removed from V and 3 bases from J, the gap between germline ends came to 18 bases. Germline-derived CDR1 and CDR2 are GTSNPN and SVGIG (reference sequence). The CDR3 is made up of 17 amino acids. CDR3 residues: CAWSVLGSLSLGNTIYF. CDR3 coding DNA: TGTGCCTGGAGTGTACTTGGGTCCCTGTCGCTTGGAAACACCATATATTTT. Filled out from reference TRBV30 and TRBJ1-3, the complete variable domain reads SQTIHQWPATLVQPVGSPLSLECTVEGTSNPNLYWYRQAAGRGLQLLFYSVGIGQISSEVPQNLSASRPQDRQFILSSKKLLLSDSGFYLCAWSVLGSLSLGNTIYFGEGSWLTVV.

This chain uses TRBV11-2 with TRBJ2-1; perhaps TRBD2 as D (7 bases). The V end was cut by 1 base, the J end by 6 bases, with 13 bases between. Per germline, CDR1 SGHAT and CDR2 FQNNGV. The CDR3 has 15 residues. The CDR3 DNA reads TGTGCCAGCAGCTTAGTCGGCGGGGGCTTCAATGAGCAGTTCTTC. It yields the protein CASSLVGGGFNEQFF.

This clone was recorded once. The chain couples TRBV6-6 to TRBJ2-1; no clear D. The CDR3 extends over 12 amino acids. V lost 6 bases and J 5 bases, leaving 8 bases between the germline ends. The germline gives CDR1 MNHNY, CDR2 SVGAGI (reference sequence). CDR3 coding DNA: TGTGCCAGCAGGTCAAGGGACAATGAGCAGTTCTTC. Protein: CASRSRDNEQFF.

This clone appeared a single time. The chain carries TRBV5-4 and TRBJ1-2, with D possibly TRBD1 on 6 matching bases. Trimming cost V 0 bases and J 4 bases, with 16 bases left between them. Germline V lookup: CDR1 SGHNT, CDR2 YYREEE (reference sequence). This CDR3 has 16 amino acids. The CDR3 sequence: CASSLAAQGVAYGYTF. The CDR3 region has the DNA TGTGCCAGCAGCTTGGCCGCACAGGGAGTAGCCTATGGCTACACCTTC.

The count of this clone is one. V is TRBV25-1 and J is TRBJ2-1, with D perhaps matching TRBD2 (5 bases). V lost 9 bases, J lost 9 bases, and 27 bases lay in between. The germline CDR1 and CDR2 sequences are MGHDK and SYGVNS. The CDR3 covers 16 residues. This CDR3 is CASQLLLQKGESEQFF. As DNA, the CDR3 is TGTGCCAGTCAGCTACTTCTCCAGAAGGGAGAATCTGAGCAGTTCTTC. Supplemented by reference TRBV25-1 and TRBJ2-1, the full variable domain reads EADIYQTPRYLVIGTGKKITLECSQTMGHDKMYWYQQDPGMELHLIHYSYGVNSTEKGDLSSESTVSRIRTEHFPLTLESARPSHTSQYLCASQLLLQKGESEQFFGPGTRLTVL.

The V gene is TRBV18, the J gene TRBJ1-2; TRBD1 is a possible D gene (6 bases). Trimming took 3 bases from V and 7 from J, leaving 15 bases between them. There are 14 residues in the CDR3. Germline CDR1 is KGHSH and CDR2 is LQKENI. CDR3 in DNA: TGTGCCAGCTCACCTTCGACAGGTTCCACTGGCTACACCTTC. This sequence encodes CASSPSTGSTGYTF.

V gene TRBV7-8 combines with J gene TRBJ2-2; TRBD2 aligns across 12 bases. The CDR3 spans 16 residues. CDR1 and CDR2 from the germline V gene are SGHVS and FQNEAQ. The V segment lost 5 bases and the J segment 0 bases; nucleotides outside the gene matches: 1. CDR3 sequence: CASSPSGGANTGELFF. CDR3 DNA: TGTGCCAGCAGCCCTAGCGGGGGGGCGAACACCGGGGAGCTGTTTTTT.

V usage is TRBV30 and J usage is TRBJ1-1; D is undetermined. Germline values: CDR1 GTSNPN, CDR2 SVGIG (reference sequence). Trimming removed 3 bases at V and 7 bases at J, with 9 bases between. The CDR3 runs to 11 residues. CDR3 coding DNA: TGTGCCTGGAGGCAACGGGGTGAAGCTTTCTTT. This encodes CAWRQRGEAFF.

CDR3: CASRNRGSYEQYF. CDR3 DNA: TGTGCCAGTAGGAACAGGGGCTCCTACGAGCAGTACTTC. V usage is TRBV19 and J usage is TRBJ2-7; 7 nucleotides agree with TRBD1. Unmatched junction bases numbered 2, after V lost 6 bases and J lost 0 bases. CDR1 is LNHDA and CDR2 is SQIVND in the germline V gene (reference sequence). The CDR3 length is 13 residues.

V and J are TRBV7-2 and TRBJ1-2; 11 bases align to TRBD1. Germline CDR1 SGHTA, CDR2 FQGNSA. This CDR3 comprises 15 residues. The J segment lost 7 bases and the V segment lost 3 bases, leaving 7 bases of the junction unmatched. CDR3 in DNA: TGTGCCAGCAGCTTTGAACCCGGGACAGGGGGTGGCTACACCTTC. The encoded protein is CASSFEPGTGGGYTF.

This chain joins TRBV18 and TRBJ2-3; no reliable D call. Germline CDR1 and CDR2: KGHSH and LQKENI. Trimming shortened V by 2 bases and J by 2 bases, and 5 bases separated the two germline ends. This CDR3 contains 13 residues. This CDR3 reads CASSPGITDTQYF. In DNA form, the CDR3 reads TGTGCCAGCTCACCAGGGATCACAGATACGCAGTATTTT.

The genes are TRBV11-2 and TRBJ2-7, with D possibly TRBD2 on 6 matching bases. The length of the CDR3 is 15 residues. V lost 1 base, J lost 2 bases, and 12 bases lay in between. Germline loops: CDR1 SGHAT, CDR2 FQNNGV. Here the CDR3 DNA reads TGTGCCAGCAGCTTAGCGGGAGTCCAGGCCTACGAGCAGTACTTC. It yields the protein CASSLAGVQAYEQYF.

The V and J genes are TRBV5-1 and TRBJ2-5; 7 bases match TRBD1. Germline lookup yields CDR1 SGHRS and CDR2 YFSETQ. This CDR3 comprises 13 residues. The V segment lost 4 bases and the J segment 1 base; nucleotides outside the gene matches: 1. DNA for the CDR3: TGCGCCAGCAGCAGGACAGGCCAAGAGACCCAGTACTTC. Translation: CASSRTGQETQYF.

The chain uses TRBV6-5 and TRBJ2-3; D may correspond to TRBD1 or TRBD2 (7 bases each). The CDR3 contains 16 residues. In germline, CDR1 is MNHEY, CDR2 SVGAGI. V lost 0 bases and J lost 5, with 15 bases in between. CDR3: CASSYSQGGRQDTQYF. The CDR3 DNA sequence: TGTGCCAGCAGTTACTCCCAGGGGGGGCGTCAAGATACGCAGTATTTT.

The rearrangement joins TRBV4-1 to TRBJ1-2, with TRBD1 matching 7 bases. Germline CDR1 is MGHRA and CDR2 is YSYEKL. V lost 1 base, J lost 3 bases, and 5 bases stayed unmatched. CDR3 length: 15 amino acids. The CDR3 sequence: CASSQVYTGDYGYTF. The CDR3 DNA sequence: TGCGCCAGCAGCCAAGTTTATACAGGGGACTATGGCTACACCTTC.

This sequence joins TRBV5-5 and TRBJ2-2, with TRBD1 matching 7 bases. V lost 0 bases, J lost 0 bases, and 2 bases stayed unmatched. This CDR3 is built from 16 residues. Germline-derived CDR1 and CDR2 are SGHKS and YYEKEE (reference sequence). The chain's CDR3 is CASSLEGTANTGELFF. In DNA form, the CDR3 reads TGTGCCAGCAGCTTGGAAGGGACAGCGAACACCGGGGAGCTGTTTTTT. Combining the CDR3 with reference TRBV5-5 and TRBJ2-2 gives the whole variable domain DAGVTQSPTHLIKTRGQQVTLRCSPISGHKSVSWYQQVLGQGPQFIFQYYEKEERGRGNFPDRFSARQFPNYSSELNVNALLLGDSALYLCASSLEGTANTGELFFGEGSRLTVL.

The chain has TRBV18 and TRBJ2-5; TRBD1 is a possible D gene (6 bases). The CDR3 is 16 amino acids. Germline CDR1 and CDR2: KGHSH and LQKENI. Trimming took off 0 bases at V and 5 bases at J, with 16 bases between the two ends. CDR3 region: CASSPPFAGESETQYF. In DNA, the CDR3 is TGTGCCAGCTCACCACCGTTTGCAGGGGAGTCGGAGACCCAGTACTTC.